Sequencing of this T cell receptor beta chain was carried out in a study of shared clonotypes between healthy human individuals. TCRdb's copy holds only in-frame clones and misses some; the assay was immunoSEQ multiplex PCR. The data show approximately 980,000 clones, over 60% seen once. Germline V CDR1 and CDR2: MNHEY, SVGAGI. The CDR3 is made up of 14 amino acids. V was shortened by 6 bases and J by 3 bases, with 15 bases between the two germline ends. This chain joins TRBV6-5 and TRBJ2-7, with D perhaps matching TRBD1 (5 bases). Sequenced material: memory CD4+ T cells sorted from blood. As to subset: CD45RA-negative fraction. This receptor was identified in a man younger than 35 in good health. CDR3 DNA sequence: TGTGCCAGCAGAGGAAGACAGATACTCTACGAGCAGTACTTC. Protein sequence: CASRGRQILYEQYF.